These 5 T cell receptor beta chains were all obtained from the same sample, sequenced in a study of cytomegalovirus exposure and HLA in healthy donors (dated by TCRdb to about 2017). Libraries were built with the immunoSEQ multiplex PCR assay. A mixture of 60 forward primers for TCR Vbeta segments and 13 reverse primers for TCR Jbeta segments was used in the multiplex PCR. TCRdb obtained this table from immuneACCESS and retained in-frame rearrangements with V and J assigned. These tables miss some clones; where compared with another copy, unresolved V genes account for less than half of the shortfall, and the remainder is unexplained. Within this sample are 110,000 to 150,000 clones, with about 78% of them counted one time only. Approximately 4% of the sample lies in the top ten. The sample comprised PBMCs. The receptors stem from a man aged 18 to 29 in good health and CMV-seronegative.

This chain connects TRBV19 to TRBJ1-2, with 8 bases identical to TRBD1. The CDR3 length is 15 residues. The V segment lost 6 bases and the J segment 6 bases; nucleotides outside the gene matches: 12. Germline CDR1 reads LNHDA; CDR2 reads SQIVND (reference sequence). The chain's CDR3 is CASSRTSQGADGYTF. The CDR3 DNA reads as TGTGCCAGTAGCCGCACCTCCCAGGGGGCAGATGGCTACACCTTC.

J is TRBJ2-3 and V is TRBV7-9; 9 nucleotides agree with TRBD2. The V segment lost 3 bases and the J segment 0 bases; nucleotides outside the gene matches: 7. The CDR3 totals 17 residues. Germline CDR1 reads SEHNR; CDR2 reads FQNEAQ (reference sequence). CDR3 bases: TGTGCCAGCAGCTTGGACCTAGCGGGACGTAGCACAGATACGCAGTATTTT. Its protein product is CASSLDLAGRSTDTQYF. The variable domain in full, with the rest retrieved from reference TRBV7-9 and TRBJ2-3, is DTGVSQNPRHKITKRGQNVTFRCDPISEHNRLYWYRQTLGQGPEFLTYFQNEAQLEKSRLLSDRFSAERPKGSFSTLEIQRTEQGDSAMYLCASSLDLAGRSTDTQYFGPGTRLTVL.

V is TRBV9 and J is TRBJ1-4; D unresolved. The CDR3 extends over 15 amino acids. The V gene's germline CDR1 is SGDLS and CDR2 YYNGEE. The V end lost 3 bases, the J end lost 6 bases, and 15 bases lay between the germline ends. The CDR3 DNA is TGTGCCAGCAGCGCGCCGGGCCTGAGGGATGAAAAACTGTTTTTT. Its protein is CASSAPGLRDEKLFF. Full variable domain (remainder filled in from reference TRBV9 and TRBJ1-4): DSGVTQTPKHLITATGQRVTLRCSPRSGDLSVYWYQQSLDQGLQFLIQYYNGEERAKGNILERFSAQQFPDLHSELNLSSLELGDSALYFCASSAPGLRDEKLFFGSGTQLSVL.

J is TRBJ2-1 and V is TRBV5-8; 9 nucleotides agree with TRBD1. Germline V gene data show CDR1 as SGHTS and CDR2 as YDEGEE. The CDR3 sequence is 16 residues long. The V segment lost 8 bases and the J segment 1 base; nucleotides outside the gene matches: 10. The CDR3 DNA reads TGTGCCAGTATTCTAACAGGGGGCTTTTCCTACAATGAGCAGTTCTTC. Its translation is CASILTGGFSYNEQFF. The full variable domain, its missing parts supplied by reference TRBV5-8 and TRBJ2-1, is EAGVTQSPTHLIKTRGQQATLRCSPISGHTSVYWYQQALGLGLQFLLWYDEGEERNRGNFPPRFSGRQFPNYSSELNVNALELEDSALYLCASILTGGFSYNEQFFGPGTRLTVL.

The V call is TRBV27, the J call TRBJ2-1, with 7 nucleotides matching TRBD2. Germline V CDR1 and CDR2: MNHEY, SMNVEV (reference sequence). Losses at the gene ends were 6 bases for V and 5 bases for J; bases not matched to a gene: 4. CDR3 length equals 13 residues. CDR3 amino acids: CASRASGDNEQFF. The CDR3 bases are TGTGCCAGCAGGGCTAGCGGAGACAATGAGCAGTTCTTC.